Listed here is a single T cell receptor beta chain. No antigen is known for it. Data came from immunoSEQ multiplex PCR; TCRdb stores just in-frame clones and leaves some out. Here the sample spans some 2,000,000 clones, 85% to 95% being singletons. The source of the sample is a study of shared clonotypes between healthy human individuals. Findings and limits, study-wide: Across a handful of donors, naive CD4 shared roughly 5.1%, naive CD8 more than 3%, memory CD4 roughly 2.5%, memory CD8 0.4%. Non-shared clonotypes had lower generation probabilities than those shared by all four donors. The study's rarefaction showed incomplete sorted-subset sequencing despite large depth.

The sequencing input was naive CD4+ T cells sorted from blood. Regarding subset: CD45RA+ positively selected. This receptor was taken from a young man in good health.

CDR3 bases: TGTGCCAGCCTCTCCGGGACAGGGTATGGCTACACCTTC. Protein: CASLSGTGYGYTF. The chain carries TRBV28 and TRBJ1-2, with TRBD1 identical over 9 bases. CDR1 MDHEN and CDR2 SYDVKM come from the germline V gene. V was clipped by 8 bases and J by 5 bases; unmatched bases: 6. The CDR3 length is 13 residues.